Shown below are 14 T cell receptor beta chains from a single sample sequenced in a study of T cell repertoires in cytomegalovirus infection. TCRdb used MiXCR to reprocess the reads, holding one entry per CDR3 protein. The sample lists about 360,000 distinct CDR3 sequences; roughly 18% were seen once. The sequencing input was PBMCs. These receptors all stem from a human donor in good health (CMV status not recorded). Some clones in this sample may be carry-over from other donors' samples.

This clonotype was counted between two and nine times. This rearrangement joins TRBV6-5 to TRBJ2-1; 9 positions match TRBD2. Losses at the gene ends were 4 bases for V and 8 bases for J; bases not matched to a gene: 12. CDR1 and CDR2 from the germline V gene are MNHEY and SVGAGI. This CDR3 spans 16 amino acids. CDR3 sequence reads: CASSSPGFSGSHEQFF. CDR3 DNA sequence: TGTGCCAGCAGTTCCCCGGGTTTTAGCGGGAGCCATGAGCAGTTCTTC.

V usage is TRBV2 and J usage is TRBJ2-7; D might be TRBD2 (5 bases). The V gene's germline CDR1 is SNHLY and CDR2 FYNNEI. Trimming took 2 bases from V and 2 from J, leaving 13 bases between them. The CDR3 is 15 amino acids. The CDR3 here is CASSEPAGGTYEQYF. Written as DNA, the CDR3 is TGTGCCAGCAGTGAACCGGCAGGAGGAACCTACGAGCAGTACTTC.

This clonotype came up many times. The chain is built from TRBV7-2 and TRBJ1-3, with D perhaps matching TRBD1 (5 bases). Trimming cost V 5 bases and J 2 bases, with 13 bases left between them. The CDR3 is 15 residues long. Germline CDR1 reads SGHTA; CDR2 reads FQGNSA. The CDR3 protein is CASSRVRGAGNTIYF. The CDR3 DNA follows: TGTGCCAGCAGCCGCGTCCGAGGGGCTGGAAACACCATATATTTT.

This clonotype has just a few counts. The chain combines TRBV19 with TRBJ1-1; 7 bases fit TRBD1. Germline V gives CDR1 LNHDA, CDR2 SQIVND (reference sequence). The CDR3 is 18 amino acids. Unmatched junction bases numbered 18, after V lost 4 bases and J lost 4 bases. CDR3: CASSTARNRQGRITEAFF. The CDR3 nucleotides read TGTGCCAGTAGTACGGCCCGAAACAGACAGGGAAGAATCACTGAAGCTTTCTTT.

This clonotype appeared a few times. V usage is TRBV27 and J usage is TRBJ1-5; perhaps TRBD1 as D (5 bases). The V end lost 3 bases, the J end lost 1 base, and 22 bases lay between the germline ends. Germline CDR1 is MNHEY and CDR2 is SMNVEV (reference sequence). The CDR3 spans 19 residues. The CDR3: CASSFAPGRGARSNQPQHF. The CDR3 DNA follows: TGTGCCAGCAGTTTCGCACCCGGTAGAGGGGCAAGAAGCAATCAGCCCCAGCATTTT.

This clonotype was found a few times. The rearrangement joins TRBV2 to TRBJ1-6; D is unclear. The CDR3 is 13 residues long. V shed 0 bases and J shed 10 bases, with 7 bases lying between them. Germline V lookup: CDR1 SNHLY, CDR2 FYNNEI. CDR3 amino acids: CASSEAGSSPLHF. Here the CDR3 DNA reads TGTGCCAGCAGTGAAGCGGGGTCCTCACCCCTCCACTTT.

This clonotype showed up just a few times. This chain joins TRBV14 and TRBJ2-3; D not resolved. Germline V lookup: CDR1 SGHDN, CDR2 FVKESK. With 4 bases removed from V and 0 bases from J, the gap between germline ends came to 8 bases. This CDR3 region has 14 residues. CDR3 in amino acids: CASSRMTSTDTQYF. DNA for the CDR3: TGTGCCAGCAGCCGGATGACTAGCACAGATACGCAGTATTTT.

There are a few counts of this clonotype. This CDR3 is CASTLSGTGGLGTQYF. The CDR3, as DNA: TGTGCCAGCACCCTCTCCGGGACAGGGGGCTTGGGTACGCAGTATTTT. The V call is TRBV28, the J call TRBJ2-3; 12 nucleotides line up with TRBD1. With V trimmed by 7 bases and J by 8 bases, 13 bases remained unmatched. The V gene's germline CDR1 is MDHEN and CDR2 SYDVKM. This CDR3 spans 16 amino acids.

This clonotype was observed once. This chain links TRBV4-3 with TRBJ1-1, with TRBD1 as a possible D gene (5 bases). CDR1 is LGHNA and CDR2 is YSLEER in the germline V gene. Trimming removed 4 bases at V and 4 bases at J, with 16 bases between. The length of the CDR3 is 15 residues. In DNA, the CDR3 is TGCGCCAGCAGCCCCGAAGAGGGGCTGGGCACTGAAGCTTTCTTT. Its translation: CASSPEEGLGTEAFF.

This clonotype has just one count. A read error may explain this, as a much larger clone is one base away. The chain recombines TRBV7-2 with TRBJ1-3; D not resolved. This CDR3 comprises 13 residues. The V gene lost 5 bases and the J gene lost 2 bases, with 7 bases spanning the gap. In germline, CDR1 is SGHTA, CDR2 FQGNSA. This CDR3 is CASSGRAGNTIYF. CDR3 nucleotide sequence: TGTGCCAGCAGCGGACGGGCTGGAAACACCATATATTTT. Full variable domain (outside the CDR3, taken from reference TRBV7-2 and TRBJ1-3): GAGVSQSPSNKVTEKGKDVELRCDPISGHTALYWYRQSLGQGLEFLIYFQGNSAPDKSGLPSDRFSAERTGGSVSTLTIQRTQQEDSAVYLCASSGRAGNTIYFGEGSWLTVV.

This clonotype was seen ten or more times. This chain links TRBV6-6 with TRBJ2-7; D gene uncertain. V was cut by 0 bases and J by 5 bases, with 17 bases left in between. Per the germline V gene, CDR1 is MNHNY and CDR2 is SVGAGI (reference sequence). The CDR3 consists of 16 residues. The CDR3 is CASSYSTDAFWNEQYF. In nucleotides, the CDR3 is TGTGCCAGCAGTTACTCGACCGACGCCTTCTGGAACGAGCAGTACTTC.

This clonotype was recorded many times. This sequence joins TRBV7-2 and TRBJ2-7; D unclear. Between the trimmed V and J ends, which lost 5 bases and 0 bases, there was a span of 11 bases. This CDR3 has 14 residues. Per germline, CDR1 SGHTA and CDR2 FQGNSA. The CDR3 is CASSPWTDSYEQYF. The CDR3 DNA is TGTGCCAGCAGCCCATGGACGGACTCCTACGAGCAGTACTTC.

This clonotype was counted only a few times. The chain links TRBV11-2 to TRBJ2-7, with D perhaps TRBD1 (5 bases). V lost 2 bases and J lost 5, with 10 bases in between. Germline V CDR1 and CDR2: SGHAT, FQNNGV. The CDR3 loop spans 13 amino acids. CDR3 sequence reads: CASSLRQSDEQYF. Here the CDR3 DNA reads TGTGCCAGCAGCTTACGACAGTCTGACGAGCAGTACTTC.

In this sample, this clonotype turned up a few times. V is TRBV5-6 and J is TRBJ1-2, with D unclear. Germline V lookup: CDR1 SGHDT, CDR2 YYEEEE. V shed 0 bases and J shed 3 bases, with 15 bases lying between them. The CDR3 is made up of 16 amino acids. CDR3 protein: CASSLETWLGHYGYTF. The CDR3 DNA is TGTGCCAGCAGCTTGGAAACTTGGTTGGGTCACTATGGCTACACCTTC.